This T cell receptor (beta chain) was retrieved from a study of technical replicates of blood from several donors. Using immunoSEQ multiplex PCR, the repertoire was profiled, and TCRdb retains in-frame clones only, with some absent. The table lists tens of thousands of clones, about 90% of them singletons, with roughly 0.25% in the top ten. Germline V lookup: CDR1 MNHEY, CDR2 SMNVEV (reference sequence). The CDR3 is made up of 13 amino acids. Trimming removed 5 bases from V and 7 bases from J; junction bases left unmatched: 5. The sample comprised T cells isolated from PBMCs. This sequence originates from a human donor in good health. The gene calls are TRBV27 and TRBJ2-1; TRBD2 matches 7 bases. Here the CDR3 DNA reads TGTGCCAGCAGTACGGGAGCGGGGAATGAGCAGTTCTTC. It codes for CASSTGAGNEQFF.